This TCR beta chain was sequenced in a study of identical twins. Points from the study as a whole: Excess sharing between twins was weaker in beta out-of-frame sequences. While abundant cord blood beta clonotypes carried fewer insertions, memory repertoires showed no such pattern.

A universal primer site arose from template switching, and cDNA bore unique molecular identifiers. TCRdb re-analysed the 5' RACE reads in MiXCR, keeping a single row per CDR3 protein. The sample holds roughly 250,000 distinct CDR3 sequences, over 11% seen once. In every case, the donor was a healthy Caucasian. Worth noting for this clonotype: The antigen remains undetermined.

This clonotype was obtained from a woman younger than 35 in good health. Sequenced sample: memory (CD45RO+) T cells sorted from blood.

The CDR3 is CASSRDMLYEQYF. DNA for the CDR3: TGCGCCAGCAGCCGGGACATGCTCTACGAGCAGTACTTC. The V and J genes are TRBV4-1 and TRBJ2-7, with D possibly being TRBD1 (6 bases). CDR1 and CDR2 from the germline V gene are MGHRA and YSYEKL. This CDR3 spans 13 amino acids. The germline V and J ends were trimmed by 4 bases and 3 bases, with 10 bases remaining between them.